The 12 T cell receptor beta chains below all came from one sample that was sequenced in a study of T cell responses to AZD1222 COVID-19 vaccine (TCRdb year 2021). What the time point label conveys for this sample: about 28 days (+/-7) after the second vaccine dose. The library was generated by the immunoSEQ multiplex PCR assay. TCRdb re-hosts the immuneACCESS table, in-frame sequences only. Its copies lack some clones; in the studies checked, an unresolved V gene accounts for under half of them, and the cause for the rest is not known. The table for this sample lists approximately 210,000 clones; just over 90% of them were counted only once. Together, the top ten hold approximately 3.7% of the sample. Here the sequenced sample was peripheral blood, taken 28 days after the second AZD1222 dose. The receptors were gathered from an adult who received the AZD1222 COVID-19 vaccine.

The CDR3 DNA sequence: TGTGCCAGCAGGCAAGGGGGCACTGAAGCTTTCTTT. Amino acid sequence: CASRQGGTEAFF. This chain links TRBV5-4 with TRBJ1-1; a weak D match, TRBD1 (6 bases). Between the trimmed V and J ends, which lost 5 bases and 4 bases, there was a span of 9 bases. Germline assignment: CDR1 SGHNT and CDR2 YYREEE (reference sequence). This CDR3 has 12 residues.

The genes are TRBV18 and TRBJ2-7, with D perhaps TRBD1 (6 bases). Trimming left V 6 bases short and J 3 bases short, with 9 bases between. This CDR3 region has 12 residues. Germline CDR1 is KGHSH and CDR2 is LQKENI. Here the CDR3 DNA reads TGTGCCAGCTCCCTACAGGGCTACGAGCAGTACTTC. Translating it yields CASSLQGYEQYF.

In its sample, this clone was seen a few times. The chain joins TRBV15 to TRBJ2-7, with D maybe TRBD1 (8 bases). Trimming took off 1 base at V and 4 bases at J, with 20 bases between the two ends. The CDR3 covers 17 residues. Germline CDR1 reads LNHNV; CDR2 reads YYDKDF (reference sequence). The CDR3 region has the DNA TGTGCCACCAGCAGAGGCTCCGGACAGGGAGGGTATTACGAGCAGTACTTC. Its translation: CATSRGSGQGGYYEQYF.

This clone appeared a single time. The CDR3 region is CASSQERGYNEQFF. CDR3 DNA: TGTGCCAGCAGCCAAGAGCGGGGCTACAATGAGCAGTTCTTC. V and J are TRBV3-1 (or the pseudogene TRBV3-2) and TRBJ2-1, with D tentatively TRBD2 (6 bases). The length of the CDR3 is 14 residues. Looked up from germline, CDR1 is LGHDT and CDR2 is YNNKEL (reference sequence). V was shortened by 0 bases and J by 3 bases, with 6 bases between the two germline ends.

The chain employs TRBV2 and TRBJ2-2; D is perhaps TRBD1 or TRBD2 (5 bases each). Germline V CDR1 and CDR2: SNHLY, FYNNEI. V lost 4 bases and J lost 3, with 18 bases in between. The CDR3 sequence is 17 residues long. CDR3 coding DNA: TGTGCCAGCAGTGTTCCTCTGGTGGGACGACACACCGGGGAGCTGTTTTTT. Translation gives CASSVPLVGRHTGELFF.

The rearrangement links TRBV5-4 to TRBJ1-2; 10 nucleotides match TRBD1. Trimming cost V 0 bases and J 4 bases; bases outside gene matches: 6. This CDR3 has 16 residues. CDR1 is SGHNT, CDR2 YYREEE, per germline (reference sequence). CDR3 amino acids: CASSLGGTGVVYGYTF. CDR3 nucleotides: TGTGCCAGCAGCTTGGGTGGGACAGGGGTGGTCTATGGCTACACCTTC.

The V call is TRBV7-2, the J call TRBJ2-7; the D is unclear. There are 16 residues in the CDR3. Trimming took 2 bases from V and 5 from J, leaving 19 bases between them. Germline CDR1 is SGHTA and CDR2 is FQGNSA. The CDR3 is CASSLNSPIASNEQYF. For the CDR3, the DNA is TGTGCCAGCAGCTTAAATTCACCCATAGCTTCCAACGAGCAGTACTTC.

V and J are TRBV13 and TRBJ2-1, with a possible D match to TRBD2 (5 bases). CDR3 length equals 13 residues. CDR1 is PRHDT, CDR2 FYEKMQ, per germline (reference sequence). Trimming removed 5 bases at V and 9 bases at J, with 14 bases between. The CDR3 nucleotides read TGTGCCAGCAGCCAAACGGGGTGGTTTGAGCAGTTCTTC. This encodes CASSQTGWFEQFF. The full variable domain, completed using reference TRBV13 and TRBJ2-1, is AAGVIQSPRHLIKEKRETATLKCYPIPRHDTVYWYQQGPGQDPQFLISFYEKMQSDKGSIPDRFSAQQFSDYHSELNMSSLELGDSALYFCASSQTGWFEQFFGPGTRLTVL.

The rearrangement links TRBV29-1 to TRBJ1-1, with D uncertain. V lost 4 bases to trimming and J lost 11 bases, with 11 bases between them. Germline V lookup: CDR1 SQVTM, CDR2 ANQGSEA. This CDR3 region has 10 residues. The DNA for the CDR3 is TGCAGCGTTGTAAAGGTTTATGCTTTCTTT. It specifies CSVVKVYAFF.

V is TRBV27 and J is TRBJ2-7; TRBD2 is a possible D gene (6 bases). V gave up 1 base and J gave up 6 bases, with 13 bases separating them. The germline CDR1 and CDR2 sequences are MNHEY and SMNVEV (reference sequence). The CDR3 length is 14 residues. The CDR3 DNA reads TGTGCCAGCAGTTTATTGGAGGGAGCCCCCGAGCAGTACTTC. Protein product: CASSLLEGAPEQYF.

The chain has TRBV6-4 and TRBJ1-1; 7 nucleotides line up with TRBD1. This CDR3 has 15 amino acids. The V gene's germline CDR1 is MRHNA and CDR2 SNTAGT. V shed 6 bases and J 0 bases; nucleotides not matched to a gene: 7. CDR3 nucleotides: TGTGCCAGCAGCCAGGGACAGCACATGAACACTGAAGCTTTCTTT. This sequence encodes CASSQGQHMNTEAFF.

The chain has TRBV28 and TRBJ1-2; TRBD1 agrees at 8 bases. With 4 bases clipped from V and 7 bases from J, the junction kept 17 bases outside the gene matches. Germline V gene lookup returns CDR1 MDHEN and CDR2 SYDVKM. The CDR3 runs 17 residues. The CDR3 sequence: CASSSRSPTRTGPGYTF. CDR3 sequence (DNA): TGTGCCAGCAGTTCGCGATCTCCCACGAGGACAGGGCCTGGCTACACCTTC.